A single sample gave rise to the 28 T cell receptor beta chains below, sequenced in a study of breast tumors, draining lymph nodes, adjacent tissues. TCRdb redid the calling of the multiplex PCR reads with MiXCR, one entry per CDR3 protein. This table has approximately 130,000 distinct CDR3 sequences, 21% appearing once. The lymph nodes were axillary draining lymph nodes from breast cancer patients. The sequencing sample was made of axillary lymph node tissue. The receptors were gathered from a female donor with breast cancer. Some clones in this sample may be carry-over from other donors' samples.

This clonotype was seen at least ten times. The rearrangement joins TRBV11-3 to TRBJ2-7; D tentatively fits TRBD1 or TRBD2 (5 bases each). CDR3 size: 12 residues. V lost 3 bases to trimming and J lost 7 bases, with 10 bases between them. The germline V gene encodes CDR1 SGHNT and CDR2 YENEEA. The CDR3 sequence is CASSLGPAEQYF. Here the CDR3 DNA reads TGTGCCAGCAGCTTGGGACCCGCGGAGCAGTACTTC.

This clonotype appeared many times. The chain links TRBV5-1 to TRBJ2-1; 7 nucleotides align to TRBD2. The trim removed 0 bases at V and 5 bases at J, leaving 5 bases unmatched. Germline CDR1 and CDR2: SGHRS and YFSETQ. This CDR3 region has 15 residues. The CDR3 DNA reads TGCGCCAGCAGCTTGGGTCGGGAGGCGGACAATGAGCAGTTCTTC. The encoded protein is CASSLGREADNEQFF.

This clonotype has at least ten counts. The CDR3 protein is CASSSVGRTNSPLHF. The CDR3 DNA is TGTGCCAGCAGCTCCGTGGGGAGAACTAATTCACCCCTCCACTTT. J is TRBJ1-6 and V is TRBV27; D is unclear. The germline V gene has CDR1 MNHEY and CDR2 SMNVEV (reference sequence). The CDR3 is 15 amino acids. The ends were cut back, 6 bases at V and 6 bases at J, with 15 bases in the middle.

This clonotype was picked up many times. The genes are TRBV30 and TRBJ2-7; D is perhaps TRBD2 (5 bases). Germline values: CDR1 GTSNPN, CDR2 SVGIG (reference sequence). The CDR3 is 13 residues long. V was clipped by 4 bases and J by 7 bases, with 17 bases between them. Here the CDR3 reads CAWKRQPGSEQYF. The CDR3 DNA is TGTGCCTGGAAAAGGCAGCCTGGGAGTGAGCAGTACTTC.

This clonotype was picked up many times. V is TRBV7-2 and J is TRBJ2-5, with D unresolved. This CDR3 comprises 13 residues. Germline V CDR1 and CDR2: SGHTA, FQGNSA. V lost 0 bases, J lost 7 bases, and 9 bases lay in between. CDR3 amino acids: CASSLAHQRTQYF. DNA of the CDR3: TGTGCCAGCAGCTTAGCGCACCAACGGACCCAGTACTTC.

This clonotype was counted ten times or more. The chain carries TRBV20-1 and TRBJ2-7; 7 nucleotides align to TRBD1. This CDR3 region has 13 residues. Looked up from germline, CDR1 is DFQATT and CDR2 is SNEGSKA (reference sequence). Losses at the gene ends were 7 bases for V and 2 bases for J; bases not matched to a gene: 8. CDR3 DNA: TGCAGTGGGATGACAGGGAAAACCTACGAGCAGTACTTC. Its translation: CSGMTGKTYEQYF.

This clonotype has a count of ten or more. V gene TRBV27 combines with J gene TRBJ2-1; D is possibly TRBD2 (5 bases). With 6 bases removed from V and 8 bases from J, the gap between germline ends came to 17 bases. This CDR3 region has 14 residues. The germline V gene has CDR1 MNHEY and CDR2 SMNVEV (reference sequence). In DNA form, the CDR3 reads TGTGCCAGCAGGGAGAGGCCGGGGTTCGATGAGCAGTTCTTC. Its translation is CASRERPGFDEQFF.

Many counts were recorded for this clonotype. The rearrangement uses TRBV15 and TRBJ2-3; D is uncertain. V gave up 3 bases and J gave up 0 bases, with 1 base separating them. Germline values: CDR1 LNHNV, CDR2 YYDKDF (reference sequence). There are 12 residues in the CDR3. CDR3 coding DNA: TGTGCCACCAGCAGCAGCACAGATACGCAGTATTTT. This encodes CATSSSTDTQYF. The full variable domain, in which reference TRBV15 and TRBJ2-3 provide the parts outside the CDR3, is DAMVIQNPRYQVTQFGKPVTLSCSQTLNHNVMYWYQQKSSQAPKLLFHYYDKDFNNEADTPDNFQSRRPNTSFCFLDIRSPGLGDTAMYLCATSSSTDTQYFGPGTRLTVL.

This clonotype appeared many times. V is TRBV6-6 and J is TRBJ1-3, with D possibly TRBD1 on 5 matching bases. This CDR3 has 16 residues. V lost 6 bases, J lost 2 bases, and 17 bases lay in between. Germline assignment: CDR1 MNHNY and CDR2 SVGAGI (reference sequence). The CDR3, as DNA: TGTGCCAGCAGGATATCGCAGGGTACCGCTGGAAACACCATATATTTT. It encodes CASRISQGTAGNTIYF.

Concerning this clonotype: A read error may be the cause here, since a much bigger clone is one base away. For the CDR3, the DNA is TGTGCCAGTAGTATAGTTCAGAGCCCCCCCTACAATGAGCAGTTCTTC. This sequence encodes CASSIVQSPPYNEQFF. The genes are TRBV19 and TRBJ2-1; no definite D call. There are 16 residues in the CDR3. The germline V gene has CDR1 LNHDA and CDR2 SQIVND (reference sequence). The V and J ends lost 1 base and 2 bases respectively, with 12 bases between them.

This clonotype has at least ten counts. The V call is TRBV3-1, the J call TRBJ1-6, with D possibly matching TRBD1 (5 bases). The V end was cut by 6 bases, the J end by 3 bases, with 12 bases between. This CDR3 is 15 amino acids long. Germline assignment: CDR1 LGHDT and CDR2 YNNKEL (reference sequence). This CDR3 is CASSIRGGYNSPLHF. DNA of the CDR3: TGTGCCAGCAGTATTCGGGGGGGCTATAATTCACCCCTCCACTTT.

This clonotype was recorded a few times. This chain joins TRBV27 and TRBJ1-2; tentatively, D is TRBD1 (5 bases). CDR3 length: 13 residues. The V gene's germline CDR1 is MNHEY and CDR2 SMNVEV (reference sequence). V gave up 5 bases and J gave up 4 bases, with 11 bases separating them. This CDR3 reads CASSPRTSYGYTF. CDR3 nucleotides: TGTGCCAGCAGTCCCCGGACAAGCTATGGCTACACCTTC.

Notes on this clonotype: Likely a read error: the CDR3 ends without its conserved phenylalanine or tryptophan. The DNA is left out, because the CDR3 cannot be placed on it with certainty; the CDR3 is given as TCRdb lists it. The CDR3 spells CASSLEGTGDYGYPL. This chain connects TRBV5-5 to TRBJ1-2; the table's TRBD1 call for D was not verified on the DNA. Germline values: CDR1 SGHKS, CDR2 YYEKEE (reference sequence). The CDR3 adds up to 15 amino acids, both ends counted.

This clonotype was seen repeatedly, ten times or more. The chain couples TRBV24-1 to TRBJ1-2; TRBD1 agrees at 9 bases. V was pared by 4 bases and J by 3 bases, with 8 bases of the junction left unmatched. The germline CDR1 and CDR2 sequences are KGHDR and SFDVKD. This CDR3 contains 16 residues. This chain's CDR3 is CATSEGTGHVDYGYTF. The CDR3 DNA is TGTGCCACCAGTGAAGGGACAGGGCATGTGGACTATGGCTACACCTTC.

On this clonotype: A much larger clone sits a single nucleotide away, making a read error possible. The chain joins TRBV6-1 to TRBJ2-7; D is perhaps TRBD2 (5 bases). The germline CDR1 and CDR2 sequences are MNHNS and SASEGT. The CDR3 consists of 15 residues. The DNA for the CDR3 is TGTGCCGGCAGTGAAGGATCTAGCAGCATCTACGAGCAGTACTTC. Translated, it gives CAGSEGSSSIYEQYF.

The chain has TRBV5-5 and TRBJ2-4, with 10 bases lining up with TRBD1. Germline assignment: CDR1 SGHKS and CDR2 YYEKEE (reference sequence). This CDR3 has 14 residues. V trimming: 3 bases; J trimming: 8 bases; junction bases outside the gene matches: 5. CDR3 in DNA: TGTGCCAGCAGCTGGACAGGGGGTAGAGACATTCAGTACTTC. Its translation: CASSWTGGRDIQYF.

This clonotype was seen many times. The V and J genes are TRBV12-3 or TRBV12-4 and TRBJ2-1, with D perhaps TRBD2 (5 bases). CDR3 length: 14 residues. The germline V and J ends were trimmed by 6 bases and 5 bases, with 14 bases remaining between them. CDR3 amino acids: CASSILLDHNEQFF. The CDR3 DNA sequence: TGTGCCAGCAGCATATTACTAGACCACAATGAGCAGTTCTTC.

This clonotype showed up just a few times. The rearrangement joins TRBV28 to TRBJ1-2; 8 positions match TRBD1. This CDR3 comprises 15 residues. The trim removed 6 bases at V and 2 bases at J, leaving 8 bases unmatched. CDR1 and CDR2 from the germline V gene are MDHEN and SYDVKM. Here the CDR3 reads CASRVNRGANYGYTF. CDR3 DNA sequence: TGTGCCAGCAGGGTGAACAGGGGGGCAAACTATGGCTACACCTTC.

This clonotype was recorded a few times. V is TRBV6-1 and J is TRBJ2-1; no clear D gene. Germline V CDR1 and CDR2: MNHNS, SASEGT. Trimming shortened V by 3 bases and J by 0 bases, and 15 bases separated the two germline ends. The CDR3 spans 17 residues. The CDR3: CASSEDRQPSSYNEQFF. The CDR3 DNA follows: TGTGCCAGCAGTGAGGATCGCCAACCCAGCTCCTACAATGAGCAGTTCTTC.

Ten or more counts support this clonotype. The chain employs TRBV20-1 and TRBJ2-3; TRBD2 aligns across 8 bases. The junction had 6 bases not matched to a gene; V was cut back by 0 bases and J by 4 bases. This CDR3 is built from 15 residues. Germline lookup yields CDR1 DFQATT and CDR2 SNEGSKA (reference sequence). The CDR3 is CSARELAEGADTQYF. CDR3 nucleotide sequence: TGCAGTGCTAGAGAACTAGCGGAGGGGGCAGATACGCAGTATTTT.

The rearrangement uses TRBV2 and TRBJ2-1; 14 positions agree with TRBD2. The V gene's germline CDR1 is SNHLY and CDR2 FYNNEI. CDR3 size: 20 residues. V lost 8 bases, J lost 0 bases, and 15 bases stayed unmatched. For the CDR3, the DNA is TGTGCCAGCGCCCGCGGGGGACTAGCGGGAGTAGGAGGCTCCTACAATGAGCAGTTCTTC. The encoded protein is CASARGGLAGVGGSYNEQFF. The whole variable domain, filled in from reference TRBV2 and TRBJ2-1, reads EPEVTQTPSHQVTQMGQEVILRCVPISNHLYFYWYRQILGQKVEFLVSFYNNEISEKSEIFDDQFSVERPDGSNFTLKIRSTKLEDSAMYFCASARGGLAGVGGSYNEQFFGPGTRLTVL.

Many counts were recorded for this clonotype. In DNA, the CDR3 is TGTGCCTGGAGTGAAGGAGTATCGCCAGATACGCAGTATTTT. Translated, it gives CAWSEGVSPDTQYF. The V gene is TRBV30, the J gene TRBJ2-3; unclear D gene. Looked up from germline, CDR1 is GTSNPN and CDR2 is SVGIG (reference sequence). The CDR3 has 14 residues. Trimming left V 1 base short and J 4 bases short, with 12 bases between.

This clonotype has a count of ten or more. The CDR3: CASSQDSTDTQYF. CDR3 sequence (DNA): TGTGCCAGCAGCCAAGACAGCACAGATACGCAGTATTTT. The V call is TRBV5-4, the J call TRBJ2-3; no definite D call. The CDR3 totals 13 residues. V lost 4 bases and J lost 0, with 6 bases in between. CDR1 SGHNT and CDR2 YYREEE come from the germline V gene (reference sequence).

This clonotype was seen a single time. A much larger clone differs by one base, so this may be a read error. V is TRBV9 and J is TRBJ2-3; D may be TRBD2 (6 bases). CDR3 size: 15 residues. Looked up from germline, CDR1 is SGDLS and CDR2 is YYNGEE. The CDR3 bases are TGTACCAGCAGCCCCAGACTAGATAGCACAGATACGCAGTATTTT. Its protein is CTSSPRLDSTDTQYF.

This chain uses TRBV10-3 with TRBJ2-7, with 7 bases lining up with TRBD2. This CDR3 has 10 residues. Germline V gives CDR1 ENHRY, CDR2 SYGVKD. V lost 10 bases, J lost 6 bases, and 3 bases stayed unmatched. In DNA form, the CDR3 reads TGTGCCACCGGGGGGTTCGAGCAGTACTTC. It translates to CATGGFEQYF.

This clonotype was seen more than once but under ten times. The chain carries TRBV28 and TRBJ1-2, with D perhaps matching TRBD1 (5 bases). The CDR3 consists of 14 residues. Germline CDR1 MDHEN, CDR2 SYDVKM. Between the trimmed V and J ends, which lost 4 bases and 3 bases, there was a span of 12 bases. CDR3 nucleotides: TGTGCCAGCAGTTCACCCGGGACTGACTATGGCTACACCTTC. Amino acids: CASSSPGTDYGYTF.

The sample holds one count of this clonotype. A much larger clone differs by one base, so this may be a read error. The CDR3 loop reads CSARDQWGLDGNQPQHF. The CDR3 DNA sequence: TGCAGTGCTAGAGATCAGTGGGGATTGGATGGCAATCAGCCCCAGCATTTT. V is TRBV20-1 and J is TRBJ1-5; unclear D gene. Per germline, CDR1 DFQATT and CDR2 SNEGSKA (reference sequence). The CDR3 has 17 residues. V dropped 0 bases and J dropped 2 bases, with 17 bases sitting between them.

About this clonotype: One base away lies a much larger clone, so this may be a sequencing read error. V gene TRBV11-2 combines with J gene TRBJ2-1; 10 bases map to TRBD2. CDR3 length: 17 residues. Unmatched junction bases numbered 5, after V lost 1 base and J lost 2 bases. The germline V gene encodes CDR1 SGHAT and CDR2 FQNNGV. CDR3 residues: CASSLVYGLAAYNEQFF. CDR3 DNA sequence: TGTGCCAGCAGCTTAGTGTACGGACTAGCGGCCTACAATGAGCAGTTCTTC.